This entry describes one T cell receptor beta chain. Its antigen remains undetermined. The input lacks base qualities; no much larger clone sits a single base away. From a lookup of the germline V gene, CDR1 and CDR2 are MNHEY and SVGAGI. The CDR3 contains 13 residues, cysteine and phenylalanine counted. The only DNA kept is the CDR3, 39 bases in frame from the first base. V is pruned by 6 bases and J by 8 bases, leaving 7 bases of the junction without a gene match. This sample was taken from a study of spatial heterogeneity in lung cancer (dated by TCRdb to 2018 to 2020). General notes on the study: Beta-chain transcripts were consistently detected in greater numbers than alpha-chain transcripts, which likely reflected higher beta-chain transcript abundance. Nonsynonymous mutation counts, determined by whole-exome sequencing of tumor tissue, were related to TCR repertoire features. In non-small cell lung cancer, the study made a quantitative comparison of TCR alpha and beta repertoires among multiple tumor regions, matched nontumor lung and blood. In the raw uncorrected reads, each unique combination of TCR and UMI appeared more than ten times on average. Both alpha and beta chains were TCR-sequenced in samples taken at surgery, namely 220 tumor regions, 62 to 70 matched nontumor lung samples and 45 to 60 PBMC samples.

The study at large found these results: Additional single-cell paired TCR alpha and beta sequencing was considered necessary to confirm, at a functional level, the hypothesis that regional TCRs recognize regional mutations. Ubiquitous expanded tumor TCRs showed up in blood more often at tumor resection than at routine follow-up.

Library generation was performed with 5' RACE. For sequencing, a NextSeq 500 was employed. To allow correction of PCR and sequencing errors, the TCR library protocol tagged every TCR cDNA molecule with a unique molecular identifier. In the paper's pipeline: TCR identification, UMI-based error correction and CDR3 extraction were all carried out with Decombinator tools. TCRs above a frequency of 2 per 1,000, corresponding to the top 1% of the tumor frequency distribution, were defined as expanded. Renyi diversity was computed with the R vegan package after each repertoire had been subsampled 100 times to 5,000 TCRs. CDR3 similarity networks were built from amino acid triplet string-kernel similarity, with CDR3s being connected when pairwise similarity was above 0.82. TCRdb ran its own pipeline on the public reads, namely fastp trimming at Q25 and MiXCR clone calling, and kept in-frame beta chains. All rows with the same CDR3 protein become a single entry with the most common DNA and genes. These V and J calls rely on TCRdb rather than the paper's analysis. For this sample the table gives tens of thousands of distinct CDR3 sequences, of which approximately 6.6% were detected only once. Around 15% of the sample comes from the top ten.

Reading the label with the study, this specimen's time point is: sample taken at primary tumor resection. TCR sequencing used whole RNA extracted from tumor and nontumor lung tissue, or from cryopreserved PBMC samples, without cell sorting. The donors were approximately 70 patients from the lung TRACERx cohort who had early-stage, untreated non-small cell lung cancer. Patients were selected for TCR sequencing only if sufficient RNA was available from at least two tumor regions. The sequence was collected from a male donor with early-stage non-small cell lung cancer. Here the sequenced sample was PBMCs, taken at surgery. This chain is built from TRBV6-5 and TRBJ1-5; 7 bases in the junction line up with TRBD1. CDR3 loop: CASRSRGNEPQHF. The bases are TGTGCCAGCAGATCCAGGGGGAATGAGCCCCAGCATTTT.